This T cell receptor (beta chain) was identified during a study of blood T cell repertoires in COVID-19. Study summary: The cDNA or gDNA used as material had been derived from T cells, B-cell-depleted T cells, or PBMCs.

Germline CDR1 reads SGHAT; CDR2 reads FQNNGV. The CDR3 totals 15 residues. Method: immunoSEQ multiplex PCR; TCRdb's copy keeps in-frame clones and lacks some. The sample holds more than 200,000 clones; more than 65% are singletons and the top ten take approximately 4%. Worth noting for this clone: Germline and junction disagree at one end, which may indicate a read error.

The gene calls are TRBV11-2 and TRBJ2-5; 11 bases match TRBD2. The receptor was derived from a middle-aged woman with active or convalescent COVID-19. The specimen sequenced was peripheral blood. CDR3 loop: CASNLAGGIQETQYF. CDR3 bases: TGTGCCAGCAACTTAGCGGGGGGGATCCAAGAGACCCAGTACTTC.